This entry concerns a single T cell receptor (beta chain). Germline trimming cut 6 bases from V and 5 bases from J; bases unmatched to any gene: 9. The CDR3 contains 14 residues. CDR1 is MNHEY and CDR2 is SVGAGI in the germline V gene. This sample was included in a study of blood T cell repertoires in COVID-19. The method was immunoSEQ multiplex PCR; TCRdb's version includes in-frame clones alone and lacks a portion of them. The sample lists 50,000 to 70,000 clones; under 80% were seen once. The V and J genes are TRBV6-5 and TRBJ1-2; 7 positions agree with TRBD1. The specimen was peripheral blood. This sequence originates from a human donor in a cohort sampled during active COVID-19. This CDR3 reads CASSVQGIGYGYTF. DNA for the CDR3: TGTGCCAGCAGCGTACAGGGGATCGGGTATGGCTACACCTTC.